The 8 T cell receptor beta chains given below trace back to one sample, sequenced in a study of T cell repertoires in cytomegalovirus infection. MiXCR, applied by TCRdb to the reads, yields one record per CDR3 protein. The sample lists 300,000 to 400,000 distinct CDR3 sequences, about a sixth occurring once. The specimen sequenced was PBMCs. Receptors were obtained from a human donor in good health (CMV status not recorded). Some clones in this sample may be carry-over from other donors' samples.

There are a few counts of this clonotype. CDR3 in DNA: TGTGCCAGCTCAGACAGGGGTGTCCGACGAAACACTGAAGCTTTCTTT. Its translation: CASSDRGVRRNTEAFF. This chain connects TRBV18 to TRBJ1-1; 8 bases fit TRBD1. The germline gives CDR1 KGHSH, CDR2 LQKENI. Trimming took 5 bases from V and 2 from J; bases not matched to a gene: 10. The length of the CDR3 is 16 residues.

This clonotype was seen at least ten times. The V gene is TRBV7-6, the J gene TRBJ2-5, with 9 bases that match TRBD1. V trimming: 5 bases; J trimming: 7 bases; junction bases outside the gene matches: 8. CDR1 and CDR2 from the germline V gene are SGHVS and FNYEAQ. The CDR3 consists of 14 residues. The CDR3 bases are TGTGCCAGCAGCCCCGGGACAGGGACCGGGACCCAGTACTTC. Translating gives CASSPGTGTGTQYF. Full variable domain (rest looked up from reference TRBV7-6 and TRBJ2-5): GAGVSQSPRYKVTKRGQDVALRCDPISGHVSLYWYRQALGQGPEFLTYFNYEAQQDKSGLPNDRFSAERPEGSISTLTIQRTEQRDSAMYRCASSPGTGTGTQYFGPGTRLLVL.

This clonotype showed up just once. The chain has TRBV5-1 and TRBJ2-5; 9 positions agree with TRBD1. This CDR3 is built from 16 residues. V lost 0 bases, J lost 4 bases, and 7 bases stayed unmatched. CDR1 and CDR2 (germline): SGHRS, YFSETQ. The DNA for the CDR3 is TGCGCCAGCAGCTTGGAGCGGACAGGGGATGCAGAGACCCAGTACTTC. It translates to CASSLERTGDAETQYF.

The V gene is TRBV20-1, the J gene TRBJ2-3; 7 bases are a match to TRBD2. The CDR3 has 17 amino acids. The germline gives CDR1 DFQATT, CDR2 SNEGSKA (reference sequence). The junction had 15 bases not matched to a gene; V was cut back by 2 bases and J by 4 bases. The chain's CDR3 is CSARFPLASGTPDTQYF. The CDR3 DNA sequence: TGCAGTGCTAGATTCCCCCTGGCTAGCGGCACCCCAGATACGCAGTATTTT.

The chain recombines TRBV19 with TRBJ2-1; the D gene is possibly TRBD2 (6 bases). Germline V gives CDR1 LNHDA, CDR2 SQIVND (reference sequence). V was trimmed by 5 bases and J by 4 bases, leaving 15 bases between them. The CDR3 consists of 15 residues. The chain's CDR3 is CASSRTGVDYNEQFF. CDR3 nucleotide sequence: TGTGCCAGTAGTCGGACGGGAGTCGATTACAATGAGCAGTTCTTC.

This clonotype appeared a single time. CDR3 sequence: CASSLETGGPNQPQHF. The CDR3 DNA follows: TGTGCCAGCAGCTTAGAGACAGGGGGCCCCAATCAGCCCCAGCATTTT. The rearrangement links TRBV7-8 to TRBJ1-5, with 10 bases matching TRBD1. The CDR3 totals 16 residues. Germline trimming cut 1 base from V and 3 bases from J; bases unmatched to any gene: 3. CDR1 and CDR2 (germline): SGHVS, FQNEAQ.

The V gene is TRBV7-6, the J gene TRBJ1-1; D perhaps matches TRBD1 (5 bases). This CDR3 has 15 amino acids. CDR1 and CDR2 from the germline V gene are SGHVS and FNYEAQ. The V end was cut by 5 bases, the J end by 4 bases, with 17 bases between. CDR3 coding DNA: TGTGCCAGCAGCCCTCAAGGGACCGTGGGCACTGAAGCTTTCTTT. As protein: CASSPQGTVGTEAFF.

This chain links TRBV5-1 with TRBJ2-2; D ambiguous. Germline CDR1 is SGHRS and CDR2 is YFSETQ. The length of the CDR3 is 14 residues. V was trimmed by 4 bases and J by 1 base, leaving 8 bases between them. The CDR3 loop reads CASSPEMNTGELFF. In nucleotides, the CDR3 is TGCGCCAGCAGCCCAGAAATGAACACCGGGGAGCTGTTTTTT.